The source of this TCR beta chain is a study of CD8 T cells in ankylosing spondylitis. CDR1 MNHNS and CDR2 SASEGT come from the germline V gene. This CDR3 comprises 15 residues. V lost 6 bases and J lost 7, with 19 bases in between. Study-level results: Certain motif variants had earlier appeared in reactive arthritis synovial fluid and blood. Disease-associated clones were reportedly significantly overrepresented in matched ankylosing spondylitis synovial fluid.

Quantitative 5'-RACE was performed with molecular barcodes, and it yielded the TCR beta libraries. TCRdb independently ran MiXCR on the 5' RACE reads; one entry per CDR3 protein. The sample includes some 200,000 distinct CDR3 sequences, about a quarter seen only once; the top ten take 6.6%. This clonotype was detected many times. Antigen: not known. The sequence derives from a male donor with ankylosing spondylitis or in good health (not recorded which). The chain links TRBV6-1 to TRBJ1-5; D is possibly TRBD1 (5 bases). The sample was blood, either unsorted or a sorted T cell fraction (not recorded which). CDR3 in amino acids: CASSNSWGEGQPQHF. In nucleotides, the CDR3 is TGTGCCAGCAGCAATTCTTGGGGGGAAGGGCAGCCCCAGCATTTT.